The clone carrying this T cell receptor (beta chain) was found many times. The CDR3 loop spans 15 amino acids. J gave up 9 bases and V 0 bases, and 10 bases lay outside the gene matches. Germline CDR1 DFQATT, CDR2 SNEGSKA (reference sequence). Documented time point: newly diagnosed GD, antithyroid drugs for less than 3 months. PBMCs provided the RNA from which the TCR library was made. Sequencing libraries for TCR beta were prepared with iRepertoire HTBI primers and Arm-PCR of CDR3 regions. One entry per CDR3 protein results from TCRdb running MiXCR on the multiplex PCR reads. The table includes about 430,000 distinct CDR3 sequences, over 12% detected once. The sample belongs to a study of regulatory T cells in long-lasting Graves disease. These data also featured in a second study, about T cells in Graves' hyperthyroidism and ophthalmopathy. That work adds: HTBI primers were employed in a first-round RT-PCR of the TCR CDR3.

This TCR was recovered from a woman aged 40 to 50 with Graves disease. The sample consisted of peripheral blood mononuclear cells (PBMCs), taken at new diagnosis, from a patient treated with antithyroid drugs. The rearrangement links TRBV20-1 to TRBJ2-1; TRBD2 aligns across 8 bases. The CDR3 coding sequence is TGCAGTGCTAGAGATTTAAGCGGGAGCTGGGGTGAGCAGTTCTTC. This gives the protein CSARDLSGSWGEQFF.